This T cell receptor beta chain was retrieved from a study of identical twins (TCRdb year 2016). For the study in its entirety: To test whether fetal clonotypes persist, the study used deep sequencing on TCR alpha and beta repertoires from monozygotic twins, unrelated adults of various ages, and cord blood. Replicate twin experiments were performed at different times using different library preparation protocols to rule out contamination.

V and J lose 2 bases and 5 bases, and a span of 5 bases separates them. The CDR3 has 11 amino acids, counting the end cysteine and phenylalanine. Left in the record is the CDR3 DNA by itself, 33 bases read in frame from the first base. From a lookup of the germline V gene, CDR1 and CDR2 are SGDLS and YYNGEE. Library preparation was by 5' RACE. Instrument used: Illumina HiSeq 2000. A universal primer binding site was introduced by template switching, and a unique molecular identifier was present in the final cDNA, enabling accurate counting of TCR cDNA molecules. Specific primers in the conserved constant-segment region were used to synthesize first-strand cDNA for the TCR alpha and beta chains. To control for contamination, every cDNA library carried two barcodes: a SMART-Mk sample barcode plus Illumina barcodes. Two successive PCR steps introduced TruSeq adapter sequences along with Illumina sample barcodes. The TCR alpha and beta cDNA libraries were sequenced on the Illumina HiSeq platform using custom primers. Under the source paper's analysis protocol: Unique molecular identifiers were extracted from raw reads with MiGEC, and CDR3 positions were determined with MiXCR. For each individual, recombination models were inferred using an EM algorithm with the repgenHMM and IGoR tools. The tcR package in R was used for shared clonotype analysis, with sharing normalized by the product of cloneset sizes. Out-of-frame nonproductive sequences were analyzed to study raw recombination free of thymic and clonal selection effects. The public sequencing data were trimmed at Q25 with fastp and processed into clonotypes with MiXCR by TCRdb, which kept only in-frame beta chains. When rows share a CDR3 protein, they turn into one entry using the most common DNA and genes. None of the V and J calls come from the authors' own analysis; TCRdb made them. Across this sample there are 500,000 to 550,000 distinct CDR3 sequences, with roughly 21% seen only once. The top ten hold about 0.91% of the sample.

Every donor in the study was a healthy Caucasian. The twin cohort consisted of three pairs of female monozygotic twins, all aged about 18 to 29 years. Positive isolation kits from Invitrogen were used to isolate the CD4+ and CD8+ T cell populations. The paper as a whole reports these results and caveats: Because the same donors could not be followed over many years, conclusions were based on cross-sectional statistical analysis. Zero-insertion analyses could be partly confounded by invariant T cells such as MAIT and iNKT, though diverse VJ usage argued against such confounding for most clonotypes. Excess twin sharing in beta out-of-frame sequences was weaker because fewer shared sequences lowered the signal-to-noise ratio. Abundant cord blood beta clonotypes had fewer insertions, young adult naive repertoires showed a similar but weaker trend, and memory repertoires showed no such trend. Recombination models systematically underestimated out-of-frame TCR alpha sharing in monozygotic twins but agreed with sharing between unrelated individuals. Out-of-frame TCR alpha sequences shared between twins showed an excess of low generation-probability sequences compared with coincidental sharing between unrelated individuals.

This clonotype has at least ten counts. Its antigen is currently not known. The sample holds no much larger clone one base away, and base qualities are not on file. The sample was also linked to a second study, of T cells expressing NK-cell markers. The second study, in turn, reports: Three sorted T-cell subsets (CD3+CD56+NKG2C+, CD3+CD56+NKG2C- and CD3+CD56-NKG2C+) from under 10 donors had their TCR beta-chain repertoires profiled. Among the eight sequenced donors, only one was HCMV-seronegative, while the other seven were HCMV-seropositive. In several experiments an anti-gammadeltaTCR antibody was added to restrict sorting to alphabetaTCR-expressing T cells. In more than five donors, the dominant CD3+CD56+NKG2C+ clonotypes were found to rank among the top 10 CD8+ clonotypes and to make up roughly 1.0-7.5% of CD8+ T cells. Those dominant clonotypes were again the most abundant among CD3+CD56-NKG2C+ cells in a handful of donors, at roughly 25-65%. Whether the expanded NKG2C-expressing T cell clones were specific for HCMV antigens remained unclear. The study sequenced eight donors, all healthy volunteers chosen at random: three men and five women. A commercial ELISA kit detecting HCMV-specific IgG in serum was used to determine HCMV serostatus. MIGEC was used to demultiplex reads and group the reads by UMI, and MiTCR was used to assemble and quantify clonotypes. To exclude erroneous sequences, only TCR cDNA sequences supported by at least two reads were retained. The tcR package was used for downstream repertoire analysis, with clonotypes matched between fractions based on CDR3 nucleotide sequence plus V segment. VDJmatch was used to annotate antigen specificity against VDJdb, with one amino acid substitution in CDR3 allowed.

The rearrangement joined TRBV9 to TRBJ2-7, with no D gene named confidently. Sequencing was done on a sample of CD4+ T cells sorted from blood. This TCR was recovered from a woman aged 18-29 years in good health. The CDR3 reads as follows: CASSVGHEQYF. The nucleotide sequence reads TGTGCCAGCAGCGTCGGCCACGAGCAGTACTTC.